This T cell receptor (beta chain) was sequenced in a study of response to subunit inactivated influenza vaccine. Study-wide points: With each seasonal influenza vaccination, the authors suggested, few new T cells are recruited.

With 3 bases removed from V and 5 bases from J, the gap between germline ends came to 17 bases. Per the germline V gene, CDR1 is MGHRA and CDR2 is YSYEKL. This CDR3 has 17 residues. Regarding this clonotype: Its antigen is as yet unknown.

TCRdb redid the calling of the RT-PCR reads with MiXCR, one entry per CDR3 protein. Altogether about 520,000 distinct CDR3 sequences are present, about 10% being singletons, with the ten largest covering about 12%. The chain has TRBV4-1 and TRBJ1-6; tentative D call: TRBD1 (5 bases). The sequence was collected from a man aged 45-65 years who received an inactivated influenza vaccine. The starting material was PBMCs from blood, obtained 35 to 45 days after vaccination. CDR3 nucleotides: TGCGCCAGCAGCCAGAACCCTGGGGGATGGAATAATTCACCCCTCCACTTT. Its protein is CASSQNPGGWNNSPLHF.